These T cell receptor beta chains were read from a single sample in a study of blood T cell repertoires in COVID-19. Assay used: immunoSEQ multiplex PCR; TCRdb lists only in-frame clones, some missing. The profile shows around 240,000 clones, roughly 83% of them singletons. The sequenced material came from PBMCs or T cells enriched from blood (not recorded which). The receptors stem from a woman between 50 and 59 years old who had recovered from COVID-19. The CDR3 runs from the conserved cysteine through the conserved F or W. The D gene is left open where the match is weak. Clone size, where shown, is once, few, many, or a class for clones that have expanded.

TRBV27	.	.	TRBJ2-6	TGTGCCAGCAGTTCTACTCCATCCTTCTCTGGGGCCAACGTCCTGACTTTC	CASSSTPSFSGANVLTF
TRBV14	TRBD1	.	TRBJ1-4	TGTGCCAGCAGCCCTGGGACAGGGATGTATGAAAAACTGTTTTTT	CASSPGTGMYEKLFF
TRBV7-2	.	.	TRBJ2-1	TGTGCCAGCAGACTTAAAAAAGCGGGTTCGGTCTACAATGAGCAGTTCTTC	CASRLKKAGSVYNEQFF
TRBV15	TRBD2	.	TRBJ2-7	TGTGCCACCAGCATTGACTTAAGGTTGGCGGGAGGGCCTGGCGAGCAGTACTTC	CATSIDLRLAGGPGEQYF
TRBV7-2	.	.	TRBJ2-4	TGTGCCAGCAGCTTAGGTCAGGTGGGAAACATTCAGTACTTC	CASSLGQVGNIQYF
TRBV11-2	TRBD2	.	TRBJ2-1	TGTGCCAGCAGACGGCTAGCGGGGGGTCCCTACAATGAGCAGTTCTTC	CASRRLAGGPYNEQFF
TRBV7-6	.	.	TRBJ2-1	TGTGCCAGCAGCTTGTCGGGGGATGAGCAGTTCTTC	CASSLSGDEQFF
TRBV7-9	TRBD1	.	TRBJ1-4	TGTGCCAGCAGCTCCGGAGACAGGGGATCAACTAATGAAAAACTGTTTTTT	CASSSGDRGSTNEKLFF
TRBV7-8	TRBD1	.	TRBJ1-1	TGTGCCAGCAGCCTCGGACAGGGGTTCCCTGGGGCTTTCTTT	CASSLGQGFPGAFF
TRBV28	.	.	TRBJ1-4	TGTGCCAGCAGTGCAGGGTGGGAAAAACTGTTTTTT	CASSAGWEKLFF
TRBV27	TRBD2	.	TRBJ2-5	TGTGCCAGCAGTTTATCCGGGGGGTTTAGGGAGACCCAGTACTTC	CASSLSGGFRETQYF
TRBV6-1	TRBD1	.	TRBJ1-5	TGTGCCAGCAGTGGGGCTAAACAGGGGTGGGATCAGCCCCAGCATTTT	CASSGAKQGWDQPQHF
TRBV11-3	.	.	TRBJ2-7	TGTGCCAGCAGCTTTCCGATCGGCGAGCAGTACTTC	CASSFPIGEQYF
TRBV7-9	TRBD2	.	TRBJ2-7	TGTGCCAGCAGCTTAAGCGGGAGGAGCTCCTACGAGCAGTACTTC	CASSLSGRSSYEQYF
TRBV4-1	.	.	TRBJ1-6	TGCGCCAGCAGCCAAGATCGAGGGAGTGGAGGGTCACCCCTCCACTTT	CASSQDRGSGGSPLHF
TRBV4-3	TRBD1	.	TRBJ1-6	TGCGCCAGCAGCCAAGTATTTATTCAGGGGGATTCACCCCTCCACTTT	CASSQVFIQGDSPLHF
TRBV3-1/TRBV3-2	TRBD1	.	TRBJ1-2	TGTGCCAGCGGCGGACAGGGGATTGGTGGCTACACCTTC	CASGGQGIGGYTF
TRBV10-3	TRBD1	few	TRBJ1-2	TGTGCCATCAGTGAGTCGGCAGGGGGCCGGGGCTACACCTTC	CAISESAGGRGYTF
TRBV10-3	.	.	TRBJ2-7	TGTGCCATCAGTGAGCAGGGTTCCTACGAGCAGTACTTC	CAISEQGSYEQYF
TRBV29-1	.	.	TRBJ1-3	TGCAGCGTTGCCGACAGCACTTCTGGAAACACCATATATTTT	CSVADSTSGNTIYF
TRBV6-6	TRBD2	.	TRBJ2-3	TGTGCCAGCAGCCCCGGGACTAGCGGGAGCCCAGATACGCAGTATTTT	CASSPGTSGSPDTQYF
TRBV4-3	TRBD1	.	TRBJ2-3	TGCGCCAGCAGCCAAAGGGCGGACAGGGGCGGCACAGATACGCAGTATTTT	CASSQRADRGGTDTQYF
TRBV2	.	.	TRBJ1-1	TGTGCCAGCAGAGTCAGGGGCCTGTCGAACACTGAAGCTTTCTTT	CASRVRGLSNTEAFF
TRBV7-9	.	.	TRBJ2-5	TGTGCCAGCAGCTTCCCCTTCGGACAGAAACAAGAGACCCAGTACTTC	CASSFPFGQKQETQYF
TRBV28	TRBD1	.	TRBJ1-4	TGTGCCAGCAGTCCTCAGGGGGCGCCTAATGAAAAACTGTTTTTT	CASSPQGAPNEKLFF
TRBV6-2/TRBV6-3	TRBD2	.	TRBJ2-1	TGTGCCAGCAGTTACCCTTCGGGGCTAGCGGGAAATTGGCTCTTC	CASSYPSGLAGNWLF
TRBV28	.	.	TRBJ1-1	TGTGCCAGCAGTTCAAGAGGGTTTGGGACTGAAGCTTTCTTT	CASSSRGFGTEAFF
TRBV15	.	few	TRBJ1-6	TGTGCCACCAGCAGAGATGCGGGGTATGAATCACCCCTCCACTTT	CATSRDAGYESPLHF
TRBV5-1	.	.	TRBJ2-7	TGCGCCAGCAGCCACGCTACCTCTTACGAGCAGTACTTC	CASSHATSYEQYF
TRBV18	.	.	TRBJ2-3	TGTGCCAGCTCAACACCAGGGGTCGAAGGTGCAGATACGCAGTATTTT	CASSTPGVEGADTQYF
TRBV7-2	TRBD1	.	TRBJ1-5	TGTGCCAGCAGCTCCCCGACAGGGCGGGGATATAGCAATCAGCCCCAGCATTTT	CASSSPTGRGYSNQPQHF
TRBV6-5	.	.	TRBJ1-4	TGTGCCAGCAGGGCACCAACTAATGAAAAACTGTTTTTT	CASRAPTNEKLFF
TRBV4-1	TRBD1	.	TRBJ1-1	TGCGCCAGCAGCCAGATCAGGGGGACTGAAGCTTTCTTT	CASSQIRGTEAFF
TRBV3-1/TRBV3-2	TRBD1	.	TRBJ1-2	TGTGCCAGCAGCCTTTCCAGGGGGCAGCGGAACTATGGCTACACCTTC	CASSLSRGQRNYGYTF
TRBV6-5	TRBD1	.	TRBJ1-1	TGTGCCAGCAGTAAGACAGGGATCACTGAAGCTTTCTTT	CASSKTGITEAFF
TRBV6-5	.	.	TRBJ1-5	TGTGCCAGTGCACTGTTCAATCAGCCCCAGCATTTT	CASALFNQPQHF